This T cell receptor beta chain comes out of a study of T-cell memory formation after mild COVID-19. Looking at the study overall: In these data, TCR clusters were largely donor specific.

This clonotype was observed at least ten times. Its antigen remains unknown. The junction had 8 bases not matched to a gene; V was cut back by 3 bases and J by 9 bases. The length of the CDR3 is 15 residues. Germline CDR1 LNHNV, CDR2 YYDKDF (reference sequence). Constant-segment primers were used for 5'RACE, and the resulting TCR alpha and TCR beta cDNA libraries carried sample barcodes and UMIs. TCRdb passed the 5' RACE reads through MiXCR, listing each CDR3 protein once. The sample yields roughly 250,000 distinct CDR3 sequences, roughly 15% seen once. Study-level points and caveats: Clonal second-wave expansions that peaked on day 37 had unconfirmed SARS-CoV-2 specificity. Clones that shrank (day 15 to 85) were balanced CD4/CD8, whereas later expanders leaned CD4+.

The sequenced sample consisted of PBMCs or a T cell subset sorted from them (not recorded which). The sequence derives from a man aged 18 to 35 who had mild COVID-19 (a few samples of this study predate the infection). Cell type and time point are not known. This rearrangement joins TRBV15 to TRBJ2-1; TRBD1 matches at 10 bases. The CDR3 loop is CATSSQGQGPGEQFF. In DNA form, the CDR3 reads TGTGCCACCAGCAGCCAGGGACAGGGGCCGGGTGAGCAGTTCTTC.